These 8 T cell receptor beta chains originate from one sample sequenced in a study of blood T cell repertoires in COVID-19. Sequenced by immunoSEQ multiplex PCR; TCRdb stores in-frame clones only, minus some. The profile covers roughly 100,000 clones, with approximately 84% appearing a single time and over 10% taken by the ten largest. Sequencing used peripheral blood. The source is a human donor in a cohort sampled during active or convalescent COVID-19.

V is TRBV3-1 (or the pseudogene TRBV3-2) and J is TRBJ2-5; 11 nucleotides line up with TRBD2. V was pared by 0 bases and J by 2 bases, with 5 bases of the junction left unmatched. From germline, CDR1 is LGHDT and CDR2 YNNKEL (reference sequence). This CDR3 comprises 17 residues. CDR3 sequence reads: CASSQEIAGGQQETQYF. The CDR3 coding sequence is TGTGCCAGCAGCCAAGAGATAGCGGGGGGGCAGCAAGAGACCCAGTACTTC.

The rearrangement links TRBV2 to TRBJ1-2; TRBD1 matches 7 bases. Germline lookup yields CDR1 SNHLY and CDR2 FYNNEI. The CDR3 has 13 residues. J gave up 3 bases and V 7 bases, and 5 bases lay outside the gene matches. The CDR3 spells CASKAGGDYGYTF. The CDR3 DNA reads as TGTGCCAGCAAGGCAGGGGGTGACTATGGCTACACCTTC.

CDR3 in DNA: TGTGCCAGCAGTCCTAGCGGGGGATTCGACAATGAGCAGTTCTTC. Translation: CASSPSGGFDNEQFF. The chain recombines TRBV6-4 with TRBJ2-1, with 10 positions matching TRBD2. Per germline, CDR1 MRHNA and CDR2 SNTAGT. This CDR3 is built from 15 residues. The V and J ends lost 5 bases and 5 bases, in that order; junction bases with no gene match: 6.

The CDR3 bases are TGTGCCAGCAGTGCCGATTTGGGGGCGAACACTGAAGCTTTCTTT. Translating it yields CASSADLGANTEAFF. The J gene is TRBJ1-1, the V gene TRBV28, with D possibly matching TRBD1 (6 bases). This CDR3 contains 15 residues. Trimming left V 5 bases short and J 1 base short, with 14 bases between. CDR1 and CDR2 (germline): MDHEN, SYDVKM.

This clone was counted once. This sequence joins TRBV7-7 and TRBJ2-5; 8 bases match TRBD2. The CDR3 covers 16 residues. V lost 5 bases to trimming and J lost 2 bases; unmatched junction nucleotides: 10. Germline V gives CDR1 SSHAT, CDR2 FNYEAQ (reference sequence). The CDR3 coding sequence is TGTGCCAGCAGCCAACACCTAGCGGGCGGACAAGAGACCCAGTACTTC. It specifies CASSQHLAGGQETQYF.

J is TRBJ1-4 and V is TRBV2; 8 bases are shared with TRBD1. The junction had 11 bases not matched to a gene; V was cut back by 6 bases and J by 8 bases. The CDR3 is 15 residues long. The V gene's germline CDR1 is SNHLY and CDR2 FYNNEI. The CDR3 DNA reads TGTGCCAGCAGGCCCCCTGACAGGGGAAAGGAAAAACTGTTTTTT. Translated, it gives CASRPPDRGKEKLFF.

The gene calls are TRBV11-3 and TRBJ2-7; D is perhaps TRBD2 (5 bases). The CDR3 loop spans 16 amino acids. In germline, CDR1 is SGHNT, CDR2 YENEEA. V shed 1 base and J shed 3 bases, with 16 bases lying between them. As DNA, the CDR3 is TGTGCCAGCAGCTTAGCGGACTTTGGGAGAATCTACGAGCAGTACTTC. Its protein product is CASSLADFGRIYEQYF.

The rearrangement uses TRBV5-6 and TRBJ1-5, with 7 bases fitting TRBD1. The CDR3 loop spans 16 amino acids. Trimming removed 3 bases from V and 2 bases from J; junction bases left unmatched: 8. Germline lookup yields CDR1 SGHDT and CDR2 YYEEEE. The DNA for the CDR3 is TGTGCCAGCAGCTACCACAGGGGCTGGGGCAATCAGCCCCAGCATTTT. Translating gives CASSYHRGWGNQPQHF.